This paragraph covers one TCR beta chain sequence. The CDR3 runs to 18 residues. V lost 2 bases and J lost 0; bases outside the gene matches: 8. Germline V gene data show CDR1 as LGHNA and CDR2 as YNFKEQ. The repertoire was sequenced with immunoSEQ multiplex PCR; TCRdb's copy has only in-frame clones and lacks some. The table shows about 210,000 clones, with about four fifths occurring only once. These data are taken from a study of blood T cell repertoires in COVID-19. Sequencing used peripheral blood. The J gene is TRBJ1-3, the V gene TRBV4-2, with 9 bases identical to TRBD1. The TCR was taken from a woman between 50 and 59 years old with active or convalescent COVID-19. CDR3 DNA sequence: TGTGCCAGCAGCCAAAGGACAGGGGCCGTTAGCTCTGGAAACACCATATATTTT. Amino acid sequence: CASSQRTGAVSSGNTIYF.